A single sample gave rise to the 12 T cell receptor beta chains below, sequenced in a study of blood T cell repertoires in COVID-19. Data came from immunoSEQ multiplex PCR; TCRdb stores just in-frame clones and leaves some out. Altogether around 470,000 clones are present, 89% being singletons, with the ten largest covering 0.8% to 0.9%. The sequencing input was peripheral blood. The receptors originated from a man between 18 and 29 years old with COVID-19, enrolled during active disease.

The chain joins TRBV28 to TRBJ1-5, with D possibly being TRBD1 (6 bases). Germline CDR1 reads MDHEN; CDR2 reads SYDVKM. The CDR3 contains 15 residues. V was cut by 4 bases and J by 4 bases, with 14 bases left in between. CDR3 loop: CASSSIDRPNQPQHF. The CDR3 DNA sequence: TGTGCCAGCAGTTCAATAGACAGGCCTAATCAGCCCCAGCATTTT. The variable domain in full, completed from reference TRBV28 and TRBJ1-5, reads DVKVTQSSRYLVKRTGEKVFLECVQDMDHENMFWYRQDPGLGLRLIYFSYDVKMKEKGDIPEGYSVSREKKERFSLILESASTNQTSMYLCASSSIDRPNQPQHFGDGTRLSIL.

The genes are TRBV27 and TRBJ1-2, with D perhaps TRBD1 (5 bases). The V gene lost 5 bases and the J gene lost 1 base, with 17 bases spanning the gap. Germline CDR1 reads MNHEY; CDR2 reads SMNVEV (reference sequence). CDR3 length: 16 amino acids. The DNA for the CDR3 is TGTGCCAGCAGTACTTCTCAGGGAACGAATAACTATGGCTACACCTTC. It codes for CASSTSQGTNNYGYTF.

V gene TRBV24-1 combines with J gene TRBJ2-3; 16 nucleotides line up with TRBD2. The J segment lost 8 bases and the V segment lost 7 bases, leaving 14 bases of the junction unmatched. Germline lookup yields CDR1 KGHDR and CDR2 SFDVKD. The CDR3 sequence is 18 residues long. CDR3 residues: CATSGSGTSGGDRATQYF. Here the CDR3 DNA reads TGTGCCACCAGCGGCTCCGGGACTAGCGGGGGGGACCGGGCTACGCAGTATTTT.

This clone was seen only a few times. This rearrangement joins TRBV6-5 to TRBJ1-5; possible D gene TRBD1, 6 bases. This CDR3 has 15 amino acids. The germline CDR1 and CDR2 sequences are MNHEY and SVGAGI. With 5 bases removed from V and 5 bases from J, the gap between germline ends came to 16 bases. For the CDR3, the DNA is TGTGCCAGCAGTAATGACAGGTCCTCCTATCAGCCCCAGCATTTT. Its translation: CASSNDRSSYQPQHF.

This clone was detected a few times. The chain couples TRBV2 to TRBJ1-5; 9 bases agree with TRBD1. V gave up 8 bases and J gave up 4 bases; unmatched junction bases: 6. The length of the CDR3 is 14 residues. Germline-derived CDR1 and CDR2 are SNHLY and FYNNEI. CDR3 sequence reads: CASSDDRGNQPQHF. DNA for the CDR3: TGTGCCAGCTCCGACGACAGGGGGAATCAGCCCCAGCATTTT.

This sequence joins TRBV6-5 and TRBJ2-4; perhaps TRBD1 as D (6 bases). The V gene's germline CDR1 is MNHEY and CDR2 SVGAGI. The CDR3 has 15 residues. V was cut by 7 bases and J by 0 bases, with 13 bases left in between. In DNA form, the CDR3 reads TGTGCCAGCAAAGAGACAGGAGAAGCCAAAAACATTCAGTACTTC. It codes for CASKETGEAKNIQYF.

This clone was recorded once. The CDR3, as DNA: TGCGCCACCAGAAAAACCGGGACAGGGGTTGAGACCCAGTACTTC. Amino acid sequence: CATRKTGTGVETQYF. The chain combines TRBV5-1 with TRBJ2-5, with 10 bases fitting TRBD1. The CDR3 is 15 residues long. The V gene's germline CDR1 is SGHRS and CDR2 YFSETQ. V lost 9 bases and J lost 5; bases outside the gene matches: 13.

This clone has only a few counts. The gene calls are TRBV7-9 and TRBJ2-7, with 7 bases fitting TRBD1. This CDR3 has 13 residues. J lost 6 bases, V lost 5 bases, and 7 bases had no gene match. Germline CDR1 SEHNR, CDR2 FQNEAQ (reference sequence). DNA for the CDR3: TGTGCCAGCAGCCTTACAGGGGTAGGCGAGCAGTACTTC. Amino acids: CASSLTGVGEQYF.

This chain joins TRBV10-3 and TRBJ1-6; a possible D gene is TRBD1 (5 bases). From germline, CDR1 is ENHRY and CDR2 SYGVKD. The CDR3 is 13 residues long. With 2 bases removed from V and 17 bases from J, the gap between germline ends came to 16 bases. CDR3 nucleotides: TGTGCCATCAGTGAGGGCGGTACAGGCGTTGTCCACTTT. It codes for CAISEGGTGVVHF.

This clone was observed once. This sequence joins TRBV5-6 and TRBJ2-7; TRBD1 aligns across 9 bases. The germline CDR1 and CDR2 sequences are SGHDT and YYEEEE. This CDR3 is built from 14 residues. Trimming at V came to 2 bases and at J to 3 bases, leaving 3 bases not matched to a gene. CDR3 nucleotide sequence: TGTGCCAGCAGCTTCGGGACAGGGTACTACGAGCAGTACTTC. It translates to CASSFGTGYYEQYF.

The gene calls are TRBV21-1 and TRBJ2-7; the table assigns TRBD2, which was not confirmed against the DNA. TRBV21-1 is termed a pseudogene. The CDR3 spans 12 residues. The CDR3 is CASTPRVYEQYF. Written as DNA, the CDR3 is TGTGCCAGCACCCCCCGGGTGTACGAGCAGTACTTC.

The gene calls are TRBV5-5 and TRBJ2-5; D is perhaps TRBD2 (5 bases). V lost 6 bases and J lost 4, with 16 bases in between. Per the germline V gene, CDR1 is SGHKS and CDR2 is YYEKEE (reference sequence). The CDR3 has 14 residues. The CDR3 coding sequence is TGTGCCAGCACCGACCGGGTGGAGGTAGAGACCCAGTACTTC. This codes for CASTDRVEVETQYF.